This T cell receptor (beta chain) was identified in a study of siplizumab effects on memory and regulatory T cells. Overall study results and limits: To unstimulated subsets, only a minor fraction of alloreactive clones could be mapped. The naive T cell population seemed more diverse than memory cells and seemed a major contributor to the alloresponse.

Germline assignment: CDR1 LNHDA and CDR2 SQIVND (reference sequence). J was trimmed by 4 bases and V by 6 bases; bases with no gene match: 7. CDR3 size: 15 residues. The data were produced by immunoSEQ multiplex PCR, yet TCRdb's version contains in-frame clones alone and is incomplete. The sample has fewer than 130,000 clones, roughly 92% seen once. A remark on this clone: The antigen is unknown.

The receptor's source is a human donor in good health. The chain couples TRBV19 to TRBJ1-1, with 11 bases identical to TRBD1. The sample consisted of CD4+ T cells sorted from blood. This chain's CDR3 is CASSSPGTGGTEAFF. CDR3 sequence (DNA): TGTGCCAGTAGCTCCCCCGGGACAGGGGGCACTGAAGCTTTCTTT.